A selection of T cell receptor beta chains follows, all from one sample in a study of human T cells and chemical hapten exposure. MiXCR was run by TCRdb on the RACE reads, yielding one entry per CDR3 protein. In the table there are 100,000 to 120,000 distinct CDR3 sequences, less than 35% of which are singletons. The sample here was whole blood, taken in connection with sensitization to the hapten diphenylcyclopropenone (DPC). Receptor source: a man aged 35 to 55 with alopecia areata. Some clones in this sample may be carry-over from other donors' samples. Each CDR3 is given with its conserved first and last residue.

TRBV6-5,CASSRVPGQGLTGANVLTF
TRBV21-1,CASSKGGLAGVNEQFF
TRBV7-2,CASRSPTSGDIQYF
TRBV7-9,CASSSETSGIYETQYF
TRBV7-3,CASSSGNSPLHF
TRBV3-1,CASSLFGQPLFF
TRBV6-6,CASSYSLGFTYEQYF
TRBV20-1,CSALGQLTEAFF
TRBV3-1,CASSRTAYNSPLHF
TRBV7-9,CASSLTGVNTEAFF
TRBV14,CATGRRGTNGELFF
TRBV7-2,CASSFGTSGRAITYNEQFF
TRBV29-1,CSVGLAGSNNEQFF
TRBV7-3,CASSLTGGDHNEQFF
TRBV6-6,CASSPREEGNQPQHF
TRBV6-6,CASSYSTGRVLDEQFF
TRBV25-1,CASSETALGSYNEQFF
TRBV7-2,CASSLRGAPYNSPLHF
TRBV5-1,CASTVEGLSEAFF
TRBV27,CASSFQGGKNQPQHF
TRBV7-8,CASTLRGQETQYF
TRBV4-2,CASSQVTGELFF
TRBV12-3/TRBV12-4,CASSGQDQPQHF
TRBV6-2/TRBV6-3,CASSYLSRQTDTQYF
TRBV28,CASSLGLTGSGANVLTF
TRBV5-1,CASSSRVADTQYF
TRBV6-2/TRBV6-3,CASSLPSGPLLRHF
TRBV20-1,CSATRGANYNSPLHF
TRBV12-3/TRBV12-4,CASSLGRPDRNQPQHF
TRBV11-2,CASTGQDNNEQFF
TRBV7-2,CASSLGSADTQYF
TRBV3-1,CASSRANQPQHF
TRBV24-1,CATSDGRPGLDHEQFF
TRBV2,CASGSGTSVSDTQYF
TRBV4-3,CASSQIRTSSYNEQFF
TRBV29-1,CSVEEGPSDTQYF
TRBV12-3/TRBV12-4,CASTNWGESTDTQYF
TRBV28,CASSFGVGDRGLFSTDTQYF
TRBV20-1,CSARDSSGGLTDTQYF
TRBV18,CASSPRMVSHPYEQYF
TRBV6-5,CASSYRVVGGRETQYF
TRBV12-3/TRBV12-4,CASSSEHRTGELFF
TRBV28,CASKGQGPGNEKLFF